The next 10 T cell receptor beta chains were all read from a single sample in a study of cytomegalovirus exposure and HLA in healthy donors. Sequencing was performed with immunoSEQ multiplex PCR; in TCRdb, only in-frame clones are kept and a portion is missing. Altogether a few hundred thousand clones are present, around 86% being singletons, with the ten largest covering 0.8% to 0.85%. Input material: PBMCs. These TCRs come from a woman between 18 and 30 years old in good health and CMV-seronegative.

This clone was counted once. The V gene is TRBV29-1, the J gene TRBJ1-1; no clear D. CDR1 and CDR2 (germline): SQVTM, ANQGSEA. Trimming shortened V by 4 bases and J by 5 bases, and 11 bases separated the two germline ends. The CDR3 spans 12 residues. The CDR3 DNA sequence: TGCAGCGTTGGAGAAGGAGGGACTGAAGCTTTCTTT. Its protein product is CSVGEGGTEAFF.

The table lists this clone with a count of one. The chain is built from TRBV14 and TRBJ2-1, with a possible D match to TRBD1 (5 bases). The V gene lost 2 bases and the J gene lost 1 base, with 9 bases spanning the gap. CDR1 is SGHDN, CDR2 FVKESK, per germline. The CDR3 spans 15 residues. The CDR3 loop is CASSQSRGSYNEQFF. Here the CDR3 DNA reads TGTGCCAGCAGCCAATCAAGGGGTTCCTACAATGAGCAGTTCTTC.

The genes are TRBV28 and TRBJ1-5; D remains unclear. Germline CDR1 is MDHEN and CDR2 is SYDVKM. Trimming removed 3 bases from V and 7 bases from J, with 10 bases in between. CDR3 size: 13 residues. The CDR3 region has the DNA TGTGCCAGCAGTTTTGGCGGTGGGCAGCCCCAGCATTTT. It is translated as CASSFGGGQPQHF.

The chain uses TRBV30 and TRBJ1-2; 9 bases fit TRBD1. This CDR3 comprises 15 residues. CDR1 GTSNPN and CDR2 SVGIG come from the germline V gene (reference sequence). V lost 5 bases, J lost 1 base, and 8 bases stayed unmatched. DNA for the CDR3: TGTGCCTGGGGTAAACAGGGGGCGCGTAACTATGGCTACACCTTC. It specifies CAWGKQGARNYGYTF.

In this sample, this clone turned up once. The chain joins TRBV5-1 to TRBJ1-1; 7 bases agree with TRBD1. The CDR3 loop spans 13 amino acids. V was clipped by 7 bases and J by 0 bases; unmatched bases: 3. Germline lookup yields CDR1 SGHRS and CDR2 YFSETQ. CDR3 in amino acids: CASQGGMNTEAFF. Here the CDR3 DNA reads TGCGCCAGCCAAGGGGGCATGAACACTGAAGCTTTCTTT. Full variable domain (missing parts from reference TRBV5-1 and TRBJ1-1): KAGVTQTPRYLIKTRGQQVTLSCSPISGHRSVSWYQQTPGQGLQFLFEYFSETQRNKGNFPGRFSGRQFSNSRSEMNVSTLELGDSALYLCASQGGMNTEAFFGQGTRLTVV.

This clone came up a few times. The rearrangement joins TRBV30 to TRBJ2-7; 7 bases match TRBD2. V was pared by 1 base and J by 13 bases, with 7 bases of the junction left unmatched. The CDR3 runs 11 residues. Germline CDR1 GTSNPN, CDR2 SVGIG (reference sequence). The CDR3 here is CAWSAGGRVYF. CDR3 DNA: TGTGCCTGGAGTGCTGGGGGGAGGGTCTACTTC.

The CDR3 loop is CASSQVRLHYGYTF. The CDR3 DNA follows: TGCGCCAGCAGCCAAGTCAGGTTGCACTATGGCTACACCTTC. The gene calls are TRBV4-1 and TRBJ1-2; unclear D gene. Germline V gene sequence: CDR1 MGHRA, CDR2 YSYEKL. The V end lost 1 base, the J end lost 3 bases, and 9 bases lay between the germline ends. The CDR3 is made up of 14 amino acids.

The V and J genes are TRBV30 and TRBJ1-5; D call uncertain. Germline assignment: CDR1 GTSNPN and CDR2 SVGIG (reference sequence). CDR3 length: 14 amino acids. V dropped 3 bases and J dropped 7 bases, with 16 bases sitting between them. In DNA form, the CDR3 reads TGTGCCTGGAGCACCCTCGAGTCGGGACAGCCCCAGCATTTT. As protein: CAWSTLESGQPQHF. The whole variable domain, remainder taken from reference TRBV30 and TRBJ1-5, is SQTIHQWPATLVQPVGSPLSLECTVEGTSNPNLYWYRQAAGRGLQLLFYSVGIGQISSEVPQNLSASRPQDRQFILSSKKLLLSDSGFYLCAWSTLESGQPQHFGDGTRLSIL.

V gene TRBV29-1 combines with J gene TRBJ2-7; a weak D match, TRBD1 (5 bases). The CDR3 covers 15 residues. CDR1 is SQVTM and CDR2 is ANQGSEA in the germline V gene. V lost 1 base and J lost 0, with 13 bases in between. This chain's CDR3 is CSVEADRVNSYEQYF. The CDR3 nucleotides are TGCAGCGTTGAAGCCGACAGAGTTAACTCCTACGAGCAGTACTTC.

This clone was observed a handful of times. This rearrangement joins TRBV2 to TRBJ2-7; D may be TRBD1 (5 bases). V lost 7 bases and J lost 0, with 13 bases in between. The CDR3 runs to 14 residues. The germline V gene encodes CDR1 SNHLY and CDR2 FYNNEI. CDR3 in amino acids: CASIIRQLSYEQYF. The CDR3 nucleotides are TGTGCCAGCATCATCCGACAGCTCTCCTACGAGCAGTACTTC.